This entry features one T cell receptor beta chain sequence. The data originate from a study of memory CD4+ T cells and cytomegalovirus serostatus. The sort gate was single viable CD3+CD4+CD8-CD45RO+ cells for memory CD4+ T cells. From germline, CDR1 is SQVTM and CDR2 ANQGSEA. The CDR3 is made up of 13 amino acids. Trimming pared 2 bases from V and 2 bases from J, leaving 7 bases between. Sequencing used immunoSEQ multiplex PCR; TCRdb keeps in-frame clones, though not all of them. The repertoire includes tens of thousands of clones, approximately 71% of them detected once, and about 1% sits in the top ten.

The clonotype originates from an adult in good health and CMV-seronegative. Material for sequencing was memory CD4+ T cells from blood. The chain joins TRBV29-1 to TRBJ1-3; D is possibly TRBD1 (6 bases). In DNA, the CDR3 is TGCAGCGTTGAATGGGACACTGGAAACACCATATATTTT. This encodes CSVEWDTGNTIYF.